The 32 T cell receptor beta chains below all came from one sample that was sequenced in a study of T cells in Graves' hyperthyroidism and ophthalmopathy. The CDR3 regions of TCR beta were amplified from RNA transcripts. Carried out on the TCR CDR3, a first-round RT-PCR used the HTBI primer set. TCRdb recomputed calls from the multiplex PCR reads with MiXCR, one row per CDR3 protein. The sample includes almost 500,000 distinct CDR3 sequences, 22% of them seen just once. Source material: blood. These receptors were obtained from a woman in her 70s with Graves' ophthalmopathy.

This clonotype was observed a handful of times. The rearrangement uses TRBV29-1 and TRBJ1-2; no firm D call. CDR1 and CDR2 (germline): SQVTM, ANQGSEA. Trimming left V 6 bases short and J 4 bases short, with 15 bases between. CDR3 length: 13 residues. CDR3 loop: CSVHFQDPYGYTF. Written as DNA, the CDR3 is TGCAGCGTCCACTTCCAGGACCCCTATGGCTACACCTTC.

This clonotype was counted a few times. This rearrangement joins TRBV7-9 to TRBJ1-1; tentatively, D is TRBD1 (6 bases). CDR1 and CDR2 (germline): SEHNR, FQNEAQ (reference sequence). Deletions cut 5 bases from V and 6 bases from J, with 13 bases between. The CDR3 has 13 residues. This CDR3 is CASSLGTPAEAFF. CDR3 nucleotides: TGTGCCAGCAGCCTAGGGACACCGGCTGAAGCTTTCTTT. The full variable domain, completed using reference TRBV7-9 and TRBJ1-1, is DTGVSQNPRHKITKRGQNVTFRCDPISEHNRLYWYRQTLGQGPEFLTYFQNEAQLEKSRLLSDRFSAERPKGSFSTLEIQRTEQGDSAMYLCASSLGTPAEAFFGQGTRLTVV.

The V call is TRBV4-3, the J call TRBJ1-3; 9 positions match TRBD1. Germline lookup yields CDR1 LGHNA and CDR2 YSLEER. V lost 1 base to trimming and J lost 4 bases; unmatched junction nucleotides: 11. The CDR3 consists of 18 residues. CDR3: CASSQGAGTGTGGNTIYF. The CDR3, as DNA: TGCGCCAGCAGCCAAGGGGCCGGGACAGGGACGGGAGGAAACACCATATATTTT.

This clonotype has a count of ten or more. The V call is TRBV12-3 or TRBV12-4, the J call TRBJ1-1, with no clear D. V gave up 6 bases and J gave up 0 bases, with 8 bases separating them. The CDR3 is 13 amino acids. The CDR3 reads CASRSGVNTEAFF. The CDR3 nucleotides read TGTGCCAGCAGGTCGGGAGTGAACACTGAAGCTTTCTTT.

V gene TRBV11-2 combines with J gene TRBJ2-6, with TRBD1 matching 10 bases. This CDR3 has 21 amino acids. Germline CDR1 is SGHAT and CDR2 is FQNNGV. With V trimmed by 0 bases and J by 1 base, 12 bases remained unmatched. The CDR3 coding sequence is TGTGCCAGCAGCTTAGATAGGCTCGACAGGGGGCTCCGGTCTGGGGCCAACGTCCTGACTTTC. This encodes CASSLDRLDRGLRSGANVLTF.

This clonotype has only a few counts. CDR3 protein: CASLGALTPGELFF. The CDR3 nucleotides are TGTGCCAGTCTGGGTGCCCTGACCCCGGGGGAGCTGTTTTTT. This chain links TRBV28 with TRBJ2-2, with D hard to call. Trimming shortened V by 9 bases and J by 8 bases, and 19 bases separated the two germline ends. The CDR3 extends over 14 amino acids. Germline V CDR1 and CDR2: MDHEN, SYDVKM.

V and J are TRBV15 and TRBJ2-1, with D unresolved. The CDR3 runs 13 residues. Trimming removed 0 bases from V and 6 bases from J, with 6 bases in between. From germline, CDR1 is LNHNV and CDR2 YYDKDF (reference sequence). CDR3 protein: CATSRDHFNEQFF. The CDR3 nucleotides are TGTGCCACCAGCAGAGATCACTTCAATGAGCAGTTCTTC.

In this sample, this clonotype turned up a few times. The V gene is TRBV28, the J gene TRBJ2-6; tentative D call: TRBD1 (7 bases). This CDR3 region has 18 residues. CDR1 is MDHEN and CDR2 is SYDVKM in the germline V gene. V was cut by 2 bases and J by 2 bases, with 16 bases left in between. CDR3 bases: TGTGCCAGCAGTTTAGGAGGGGGCATAATACCTGGGGCCAACGTCCTGACTTTC. Protein product: CASSLGGGIIPGANVLTF.

The CDR3 here is CASSFPGVQQETQYF. The CDR3, as DNA: TGTGCCAGCAGTTTTCCGGGGGTCCAACAAGAGACCCAGTACTTC. V is TRBV28 and J is TRBJ2-5, with D perhaps TRBD2 (6 bases). The germline CDR1 and CDR2 sequences are MDHEN and SYDVKM. The CDR3 consists of 15 residues. Trimming stripped 3 bases from V and 2 bases from J, with 13 bases between. Together with reference TRBV28 and TRBJ2-5, the CDR3 gives the full variable domain: DVKVTQSSRYLVKRTGEKVFLECVQDMDHENMFWYRQDPGLGLRLIYFSYDVKMKEKGDIPEGYSVSREKKERFSLILESASTNQTSMYLCASSFPGVQQETQYFGPGTRLLVL.

A remark on this clonotype: The DNA is omitted, as the CDR3 cannot be located on it reliably, and the CDR3 follows TCRdb's listing. The chain uses TRBV11-1 and TRBJ2-2; TRBD2 is the table's D call, not checked against the DNA. The CDR3 is 16 residues long, counting both termini. CDR1 and CDR2 from the germline V gene are SGHAT and FQDESV (reference sequence). Here the CDR3 reads CASSFGSGSGSGELLF.

This clonotype occurred many times. V gene TRBV11-3 combines with J gene TRBJ2-2; D unclear. Germline loops: CDR1 SGHNT, CDR2 YENEEA. There are 11 residues in the CDR3. The V and J ends lost 5 bases and 4 bases respectively, with 2 bases between them. CDR3 sequence reads: CASSSTGELFF. CDR3 sequence (DNA): TGTGCCAGCAGCAGCACCGGGGAGCTGTTTTTT.

The CDR3 DNA sequence: TGTGCCAGTAGTATTTGGGGGGCGGAGGCCAACGTCCTGACTTTC. It specifies CASSIWGAEANVLTF. The J gene is TRBJ2-6, the V gene TRBV19; the D call may be TRBD1 or TRBD2 (6 bases each). With 3 bases removed from V and 6 bases from J, the gap between germline ends came to 12 bases. Per the germline V gene, CDR1 is LNHDA and CDR2 is SQIVND (reference sequence). This CDR3 has 15 amino acids.

There are a few counts of this clonotype. The V gene is TRBV18, the J gene TRBJ2-1; TRBD2 matches 7 bases. Germline CDR1 and CDR2: KGHSH and LQKENI. CDR3 length equals 14 residues. Trimming removed 1 base from V and 8 bases from J; junction bases left unmatched: 5. The CDR3, as DNA: TGTGCCAGCTCACCACTAGCGGGTAGTTATGAGCAGTTCTTC. Protein product: CASSPLAGSYEQFF.

This clonotype has only a few counts. This chain links TRBV29-1 with TRBJ1-5, with D unresolved. The CDR3 has 13 amino acids. Germline CDR1 is SQVTM and CDR2 is ANQGSEA. V shed 1 base and J shed 6 bases, with 10 bases lying between them. The CDR3 here is CSVEGEAGQPQHF. The CDR3 nucleotides read TGCAGCGTTGAAGGGGAAGCGGGTCAGCCCCAGCATTTT.

Remarks on this clonotype: Relative to the germline gene, one junction end is altered; a read error may explain this. The J gene is TRBJ2-5, the V gene TRBV6-2 or TRBV6-3; D call uncertain. Germline V gene data show CDR1 as MNHEY and CDR2 as SVGEGT. This CDR3 region has 11 residues. The CDR3 spells CASSYSETRYF. The DNA of the CDR3 is TGTGCCAGCAGTTACTCGGAGACCCGGTACTTC.

For this clonotype: A single base separates this from a much larger clone, so it may be a read error. The chain has TRBV28 and TRBJ1-5; 7 nucleotides line up with TRBD1. This CDR3 comprises 14 residues. Germline CDR1 is MDHEN and CDR2 is SYDVKM. The CDR3 coding sequence is TGTGCCGGCAGCCTAACAGGGGTAAATCAGCCCCAGCATTTT. It codes for CAGSLTGVNQPQHF.

This clonotype was recorded many times. V gene TRBV13 combines with J gene TRBJ2-7, with unresolved D. V shed 4 bases and J shed 3 bases, with 4 bases lying between them. Germline lookup yields CDR1 PRHDT and CDR2 FYEKMQ (reference sequence). The CDR3 length is 11 residues. As DNA, the CDR3 is TGTGCCAGCAGCTATGACTACGAGCAGTACTTC. It encodes CASSYDYEQYF.

This clonotype appeared many times. The chain recombines TRBV7-9 with TRBJ2-5; weak D call: TRBD2 (5 bases). CDR3 size: 15 residues. V was trimmed by 3 bases and J by 4 bases, leaving 15 bases between them. Germline-derived CDR1 and CDR2 are SEHNR and FQNEAQ (reference sequence). The CDR3 DNA sequence: TGTGCCAGCAGCTTGGGGTTAGCGCGAGGAGAGACCCAGTACTTC. Amino acid sequence: CASSLGLARGETQYF.

In nucleotides, the CDR3 is TGTGCCAGCAGCTTGGATGCACTGAACACCGGGGAGCTGTTTTTT. It yields the protein CASSLDALNTGELFF. This chain joins TRBV7-2 and TRBJ2-2; D remains unclear. With 3 bases removed from V and 1 base from J, the gap between germline ends came to 9 bases. The germline CDR1 and CDR2 sequences are SGHTA and FQGNSA. This CDR3 comprises 15 residues.

In this sample, this clonotype turned up a few times. V gene TRBV20-1 combines with J gene TRBJ2-5, with D perhaps TRBD2 (7 bases). Deletions cut 6 bases from V and 3 bases from J, with 17 bases between. The germline gives CDR1 DFQATT, CDR2 SNEGSKA (reference sequence). This CDR3 region has 14 residues. CDR3 sequence reads: CSALEGGRKETQYF. DNA for the CDR3: TGCAGTGCCTTGGAGGGGGGGAGGAAAGAGACCCAGTACTTC.

This clonotype came up a few times. The chain carries TRBV6-1 and TRBJ1-2; D is perhaps TRBD1 (5 bases). Between the trimmed V and J ends, which lost 5 bases and 4 bases, there was a span of 14 bases. This CDR3 comprises 14 residues. Germline CDR1 MNHNS, CDR2 SASEGT. The CDR3 protein is CASSTSRQFYGYTF. The DNA of the CDR3 is TGTGCCAGCAGTACCTCACGACAGTTCTATGGCTACACCTTC.

This clonotype was seen only a few times. V usage is TRBV10-3 and J usage is TRBJ1-5, with D unresolved. The CDR3 has 13 amino acids. Trimming removed 3 bases from V and 5 bases from J, with 8 bases in between. In germline, CDR1 is ENHRY, CDR2 SYGVKD. The DNA for the CDR3 is TGTGCCATCAGTGATGGGGTCGATCAGCCCCAGCATTTT. Residues: CAISDGVDQPQHF.

The chain recombines TRBV29-1 with TRBJ2-1; the match to TRBD2 covers 14 bases. The CDR3 runs to 14 residues. The V gene end was trimmed by 7 bases and the J gene end by 8 bases; junction bases not matched to a gene: 7. Per the germline V gene, CDR1 is SQVTM and CDR2 is ANQGSEA. The CDR3 loop reads CSAGLAGGSYEQFF. The CDR3 bases are TGCAGCGCTGGACTAGCGGGAGGTAGCTATGAGCAGTTCTTC.

There are a few counts of this clonotype. The J gene is TRBJ1-3, the V gene TRBV28; a possible D gene is TRBD1 (6 bases). This CDR3 is built from 15 residues. Trimming took 6 bases from V and 3 from J, leaving 15 bases between them. CDR1 and CDR2 from the germline V gene are MDHEN and SYDVKM. Written as DNA, the CDR3 is TGTGCCAGCAGATATACCGGCAGGGGTGGAAACACCATATATTTT. Protein: CASRYTGRGGNTIYF.

This clonotype has more than one count but fewer than ten. The gene calls are TRBV2 and TRBJ1-2; D is undetermined. Germline CDR1 SNHLY, CDR2 FYNNEI. The CDR3 is 14 amino acids. With 4 bases removed from V and 14 bases from J, the gap between germline ends came to 23 bases. The CDR3 here is CASSGRTSPDGRTF. CDR3 sequence (DNA): TGTGCCAGCAGTGGCCGCACTTCCCCAGATGGGAGAACCTTC.

V is TRBV9 and J is TRBJ2-2; 11 nucleotides match TRBD2. Germline V CDR1 and CDR2: SGDLS, YYNGEE. There are 18 residues in the CDR3. V trimming: 3 bases; J trimming: 3 bases; junction bases outside the gene matches: 10. The CDR3 here is CASSEGTSGRGYTGELFF. The CDR3 DNA follows: TGTGCCAGCAGCGAAGGAACTAGCGGGAGAGGATACACCGGGGAGCTGTTTTTT.

A few counts support this clonotype. CDR3 in amino acids: CSARPSGSINEQFF. CDR3 DNA: TGCAGTGCTAGACCTAGCGGGAGTATCAATGAGCAGTTCTTC. The genes are TRBV20-1 and TRBJ2-1, with TRBD2 matching 10 bases. V dropped 2 bases and J dropped 6; count of bases not matched to a gene: 4. The CDR3 totals 14 residues. Germline V gene data show CDR1 as DFQATT and CDR2 as SNEGSKA (reference sequence).

V and J are TRBV4-1 and TRBJ1-4; possible D gene TRBD1, 5 bases. V lost 0 bases and J 1 base, leaving 12 bases between the germline ends. The germline CDR1 and CDR2 sequences are MGHRA and YSYEKL. CDR3 length: 17 amino acids. The CDR3 nucleotides read TGCGCCAGCAGCCAAGATCGGCGGGGCAGAACTAATGAAAAACTGTTTTTT. The encoded protein is CASSQDRRGRTNEKLFF.

The rearrangement links TRBV3-1 to TRBJ2-2, with D perhaps TRBD1 (5 bases). V lost 4 bases to trimming and J lost 1 base, with 16 bases between them. The V gene's germline CDR1 is LGHDT and CDR2 YNNKEL (reference sequence). The CDR3 covers 17 residues. The CDR3 region is CASSRSSGQVNTGELFF. The DNA of the CDR3 is TGTGCCAGCAGCCGCAGTTCAGGGCAGGTGAACACCGGGGAGCTGTTTTTT.

This clonotype came up a few times. The V gene is TRBV7-9, the J gene TRBJ2-5; D ambiguous. This CDR3 is built from 13 residues. V lost 3 bases and J 4 bases, leaving 9 bases between the germline ends. Germline assignment: CDR1 SEHNR and CDR2 FQNEAQ (reference sequence). CDR3 amino acids: CASSFRVGETQYF. CDR3 DNA sequence: TGTGCCAGCAGCTTTAGGGTCGGAGAGACCCAGTACTTC. Using reference TRBV7-9 and TRBJ2-5 for the parts outside the CDR3, the full variable domain is DTGVSQNPRHKITKRGQNVTFRCDPISEHNRLYWYRQTLGQGPEFLTYFQNEAQLEKSRLLSDRFSAERPKGSFSTLEIQRTEQGDSAMYLCASSFRVGETQYFGPGTRLLVL.

At least ten counts were recorded for this clonotype. In DNA, the CDR3 is TGTGCCAGCAGTTTCCGAGAACAAGAGACCCAGTACTTC. This encodes CASSFREQETQYF. V usage is TRBV12-3 or TRBV12-4 and J usage is TRBJ2-5, with D uncertain. V dropped 3 bases and J dropped 2 bases, with 7 bases sitting between them. This CDR3 is built from 13 residues.

This clonotype came up a few times. The genes are TRBV2 and TRBJ2-7, with D possibly called TRBD1 or TRBD2 (6 bases each). V lost 2 bases, J lost 3 bases, and 11 bases lay in between. CDR3 length: 14 amino acids. Germline lookup yields CDR1 SNHLY and CDR2 FYNNEI. DNA for the CDR3: TGTGCCAGCAGTGAAAGGGGGGCGTACTACGAGCAGTACTTC. Translation gives CASSERGAYYEQYF. Looking up the rest from reference TRBV2 and TRBJ2-7 gives the full variable domain: EPEVTQTPSHQVTQMGQEVILRCVPISNHLYFYWYRQILGQKVEFLVSFYNNEISEKSEIFDDQFSVERPDGSNFTLKIRSTKLEDSAMYFCASSERGAYYEQYFGPGTRLTVT.